The present entry profiles one T cell receptor beta chain with its context. Germline loops: CDR1 SGHNT, CDR2 YYREEE (reference sequence). This CDR3 spans 14 amino acids. The V gene lost 0 bases and the J gene lost 5 bases, with 9 bases spanning the gap. Followed longitudinally, the Seattle patients had been enrolled during active infection. The source of the sample is a study of blood T cell repertoires in COVID-19. Background on the study: The United States, Italy and Spain were the sources of the acute and convalescent COVID-19 samples.

Original handling: Estimation of nucleated cell counts relied on the amplification of reference gene primers. Using immunoSEQ multiplex PCR, the repertoire was profiled, and TCRdb retains in-frame clones only, with some absent. The DNA was the basis for D and trimming; V, J and clone size are from that table. The data show around 180,000 clones, 80% to 85% seen once. The receptor was isolated from an elderly woman with COVID-19, enrolled during active disease. The sample comprised peripheral blood. The chain uses TRBV5-4 and TRBJ2-1; possible D gene TRBD2, 6 bases. The CDR3 DNA is TGTGCCAGCAGCTTGGAACTAGCTAACAATGAGCAGTTCTTC. Translating gives CASSLELANNEQFF.